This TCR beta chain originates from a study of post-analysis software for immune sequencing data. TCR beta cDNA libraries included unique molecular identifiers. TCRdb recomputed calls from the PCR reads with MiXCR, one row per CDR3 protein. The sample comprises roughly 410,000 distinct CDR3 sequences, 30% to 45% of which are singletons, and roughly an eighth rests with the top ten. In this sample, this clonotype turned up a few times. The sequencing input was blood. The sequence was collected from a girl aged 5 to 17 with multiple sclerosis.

CDR3 region: CAISESPGISGANVLTF. As DNA, the CDR3 is TGTGCCATCAGTGAGTCGCCAGGAATCTCTGGGGCCAACGTCCTGACTTTC. The rearrangement links TRBV10-3 to TRBJ2-6; unclear D gene. The CDR3 is 17 residues long. CDR1 is ENHRY and CDR2 is SYGVKD in the germline V gene. V lost 0 bases to trimming and J lost 0 bases, with 9 bases between them.